The TCR beta chain described here comes from a study of T cell responses to AZD1222 COVID-19 vaccine. Study results and caveats: White British ancestry dominated among donors, who included more females, and clonal diversity was possibly underestimated.

The CDR3 extends over 16 amino acids. V lost 5 bases, J lost 4 bases, and 10 bases stayed unmatched. The germline V gene has CDR1 MDHEN and CDR2 SYDVKM. The method was immunoSEQ multiplex PCR; TCRdb's version includes in-frame clones alone and lacks a portion of them. The sample carries over 65,000 clones, about nine tenths recorded once. On this clone: Antigen specificity is unknown.

This rearrangement joins TRBV28 to TRBJ2-1; 8 bases are a match to TRBD2. This clonotype was sampled from an adult in good health. The sample consisted of peripheral blood, taken on day 0 of AZD1222 vaccination. CDR3 coding DNA: TGTGCCAGCAGTCAAATTAGCGGGGCCCTTTACAATGAGCAGTTCTTC. Translating gives CASSQISGALYNEQFF.